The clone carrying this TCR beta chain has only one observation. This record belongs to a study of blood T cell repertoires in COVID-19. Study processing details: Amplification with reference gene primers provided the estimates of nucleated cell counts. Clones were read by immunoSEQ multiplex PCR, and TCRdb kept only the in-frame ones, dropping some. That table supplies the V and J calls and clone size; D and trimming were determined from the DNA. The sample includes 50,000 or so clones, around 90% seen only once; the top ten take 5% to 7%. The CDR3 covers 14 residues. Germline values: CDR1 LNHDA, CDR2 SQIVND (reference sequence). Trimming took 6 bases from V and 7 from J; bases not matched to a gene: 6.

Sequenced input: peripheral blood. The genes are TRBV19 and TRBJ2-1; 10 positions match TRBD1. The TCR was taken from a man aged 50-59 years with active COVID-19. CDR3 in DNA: TGTGCCAGTAGGCAGACAGGGGGCAAGAATGAGCAGTTCTTC. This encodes CASRQTGGKNEQFF. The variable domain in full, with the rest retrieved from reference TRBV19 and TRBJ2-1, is DGGITQSPKYLFRKEGQNVTLSCEQNLNHDAMYWYRQDPGQGLRLIYYSQIVNDFQKGDIAEGYSVSREKKESFPLTVTSAQKNPTAFYLCASRQTGGKNEQFFGPGTRLTVL.